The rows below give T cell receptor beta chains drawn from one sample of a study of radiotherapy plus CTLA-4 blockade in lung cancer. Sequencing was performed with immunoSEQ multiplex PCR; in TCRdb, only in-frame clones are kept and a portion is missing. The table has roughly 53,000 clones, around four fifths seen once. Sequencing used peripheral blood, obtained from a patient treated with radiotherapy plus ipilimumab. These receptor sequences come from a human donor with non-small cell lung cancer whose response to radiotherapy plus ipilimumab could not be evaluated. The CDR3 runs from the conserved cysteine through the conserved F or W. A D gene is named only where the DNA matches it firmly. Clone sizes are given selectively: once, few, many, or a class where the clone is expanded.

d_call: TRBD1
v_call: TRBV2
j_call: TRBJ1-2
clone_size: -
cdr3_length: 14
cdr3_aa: CASSEGRQGDGYTF
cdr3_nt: TGTGCCAGCAGTGAAGGTCGACAGGGCGATGGCTACACCTTC

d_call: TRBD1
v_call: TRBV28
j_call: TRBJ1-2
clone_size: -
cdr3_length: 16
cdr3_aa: CASGTTGRKFNYGYTF
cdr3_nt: TGTGCCAGCGGGACGACAGGGAGAAAATTTAACTATGGCTACACCTTC

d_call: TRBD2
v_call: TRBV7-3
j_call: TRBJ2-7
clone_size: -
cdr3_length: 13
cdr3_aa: CASSLSGGGEQYF
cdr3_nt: TGTGCCAGCAGCTTATCGGGGGGTGGCGAGCAGTACTTC

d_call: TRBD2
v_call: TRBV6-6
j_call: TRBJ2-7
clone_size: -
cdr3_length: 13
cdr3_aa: CASALAGAYEQYF
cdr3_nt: TGTGCCTCGGCACTAGCGGGGGCCTACGAGCAGTACTTC

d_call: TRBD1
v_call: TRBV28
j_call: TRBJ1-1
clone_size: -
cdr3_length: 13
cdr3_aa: CASTFDRAVEAFF
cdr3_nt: TGTGCCAGCACCTTCGACAGGGCGGTTGAAGCTTTCTTT

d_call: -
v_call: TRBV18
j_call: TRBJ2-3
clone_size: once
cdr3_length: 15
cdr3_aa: CASSPGRQGTDTQYF
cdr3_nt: TGTGCCAGCTCACCAGGCAGGCAGGGCACAGATACGCAGTATTTT

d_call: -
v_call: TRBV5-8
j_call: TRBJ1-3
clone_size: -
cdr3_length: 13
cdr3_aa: CASSLRGGNTIYF
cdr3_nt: TGTGCCAGCAGCTTGCGGGGTGGAAACACCATATATTTT

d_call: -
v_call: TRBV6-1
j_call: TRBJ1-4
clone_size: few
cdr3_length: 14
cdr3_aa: CASSEVRPDEKLFF
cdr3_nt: TGTGCCAGCAGTGAAGTCAGGCCTGATGAAAAACTGTTTTTT

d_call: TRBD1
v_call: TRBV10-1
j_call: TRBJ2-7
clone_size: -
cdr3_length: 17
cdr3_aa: CASNLEGGTGNYYEQYF
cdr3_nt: TGCGCCAGCAACCTAGAGGGAGGGACAGGGAACTACTACGAGCAGTACTTC

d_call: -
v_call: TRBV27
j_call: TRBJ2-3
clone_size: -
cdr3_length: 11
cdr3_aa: CASSSVDTQYF
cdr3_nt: TGTGCCAGCAGTTCGGTAGATACGCAGTATTTT

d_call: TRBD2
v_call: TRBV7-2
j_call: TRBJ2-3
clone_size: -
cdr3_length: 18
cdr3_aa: CASSLLPAGGPGTDTQYF
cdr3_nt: TGTGCCAGCAGCCTACTACCAGCGGGAGGGCCGGGAACAGATACGCAGTATTTT

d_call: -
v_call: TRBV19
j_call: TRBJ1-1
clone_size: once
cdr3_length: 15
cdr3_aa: CASSITGIPNTEAFF
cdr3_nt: TGTGCCAGTAGTATAACAGGTATTCCGAACACTGAAGCTTTCTTT

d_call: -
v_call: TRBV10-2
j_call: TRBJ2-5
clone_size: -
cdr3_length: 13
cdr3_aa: CASSLRNQETQYF
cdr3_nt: TGCGCCAGCAGTTTGAGGAATCAAGAGACCCAGTACTTC

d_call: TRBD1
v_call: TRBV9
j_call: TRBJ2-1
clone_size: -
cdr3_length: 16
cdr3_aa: CASSSRQGTPYNEQFF
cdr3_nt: TGTGCCAGCAGCTCCCGACAGGGCACACCCTACAATGAGCAGTTCTTC

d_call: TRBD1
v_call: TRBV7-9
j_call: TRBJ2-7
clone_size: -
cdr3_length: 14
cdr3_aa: CASRSTGAAGEQYF
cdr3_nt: TGTGCCAGCAGGTCGACAGGGGCTGCGGGGGAGCAGTACTTC

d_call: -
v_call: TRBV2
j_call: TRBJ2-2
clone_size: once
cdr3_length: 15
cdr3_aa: CASSGKTSNTGELFF
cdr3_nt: TGTGCCAGCAGTGGAAAAACATCGAACACCGGGGAGCTGTTTTTT

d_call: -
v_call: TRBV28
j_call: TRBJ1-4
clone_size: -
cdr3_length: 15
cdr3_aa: CASSFGGADSEKLFF
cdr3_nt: TGTGCCAGCTCGTTTGGAGGGGCAGATAGTGAAAAACTGTTTTTT

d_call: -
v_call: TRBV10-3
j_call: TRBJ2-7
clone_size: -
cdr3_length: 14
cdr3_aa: CAISGRGATYEQYF
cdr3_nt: TGTGCCATCAGTGGACGGGGAGCAACCTACGAGCAGTACTTC

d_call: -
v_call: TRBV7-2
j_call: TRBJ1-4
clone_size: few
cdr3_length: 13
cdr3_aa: CASSLAEFSKLFF
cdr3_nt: TGTGCCAGCAGCTTAGCAGAGTTTTCAAAACTGTTTTTT

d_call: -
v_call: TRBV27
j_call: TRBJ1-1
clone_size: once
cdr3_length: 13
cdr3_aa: CASSLRENTEAFF
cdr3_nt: TGTGCCAGCAGTTTGAGAGAGAACACTGAAGCTTTCTTT

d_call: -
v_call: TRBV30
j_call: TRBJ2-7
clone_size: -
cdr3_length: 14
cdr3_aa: CAWSDGSRSYEQYF
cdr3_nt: TGTGCCTGGAGTGACGGGAGTAGAAGTTACGAGCAGTACTTC

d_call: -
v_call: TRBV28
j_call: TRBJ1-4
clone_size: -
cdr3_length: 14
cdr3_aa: CASSRDMANEKLFF
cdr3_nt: TGTGCCAGCAGTAGAGACATGGCTAATGAAAAACTGTTTTTT

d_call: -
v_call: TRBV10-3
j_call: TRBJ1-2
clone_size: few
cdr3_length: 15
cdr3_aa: CAISESTGTNYGYTF
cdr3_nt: TGTGCCATCAGTGAGTCGACGGGGACTAACTATGGCTACACCTTC

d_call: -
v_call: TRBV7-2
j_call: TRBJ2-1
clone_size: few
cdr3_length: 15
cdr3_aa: CASSLIGSSYNEQFF
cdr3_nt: TGTGCCAGCAGCTTAATCGGGAGCTCCTACAATGAGCAGTTCTTC

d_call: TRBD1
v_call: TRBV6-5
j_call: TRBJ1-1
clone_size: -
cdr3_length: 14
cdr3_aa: CASSWGQENSEAFF
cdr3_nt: TGTGCCAGCAGCTGGGGACAGGAAAACTCTGAAGCTTTCTTT

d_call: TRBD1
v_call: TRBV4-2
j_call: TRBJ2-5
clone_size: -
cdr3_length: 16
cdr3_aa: CASSQDQGEMGETQYF
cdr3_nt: TGTGCCAGCAGCCAAGACCAGGGGGAGATGGGAGAGACCCAGTACTTC

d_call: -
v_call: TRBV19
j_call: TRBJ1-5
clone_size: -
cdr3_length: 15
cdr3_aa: CASSISVYGNQPQHF
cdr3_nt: TGTGCCAGTAGTATCAGTGTGTACGGCAATCAGCCCCAGCATTTT

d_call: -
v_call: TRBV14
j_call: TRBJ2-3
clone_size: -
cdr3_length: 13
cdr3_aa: CASSQRLTDTQYF
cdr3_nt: TGTGCCAGCAGCCAACGTTTAACAGATACGCAGTATTTT

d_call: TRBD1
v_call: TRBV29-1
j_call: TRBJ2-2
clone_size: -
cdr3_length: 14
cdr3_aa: CSVTPQGISGELFF
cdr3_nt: TGCAGCGTGACTCCACAGGGGATTTCAGGGGAGCTGTTTTTT

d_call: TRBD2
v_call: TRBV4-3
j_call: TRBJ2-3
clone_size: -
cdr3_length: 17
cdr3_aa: CASSQDWREVITDTQYF
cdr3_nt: TGCGCCAGCAGCCAAGATTGGCGGGAGGTTATAACAGATACGCAGTATTTT

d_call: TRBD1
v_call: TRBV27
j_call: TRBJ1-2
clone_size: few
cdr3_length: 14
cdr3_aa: CASSRDRSVYGYTF
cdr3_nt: TGTGCCAGCAGTCGGGACAGGAGTGTGTATGGCTACACCTTC

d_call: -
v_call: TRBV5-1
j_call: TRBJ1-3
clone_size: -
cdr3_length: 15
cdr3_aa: CASSLSPLSGNTIYF
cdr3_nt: TGCGCCAGCAGCTTGTCCCCTCTCTCCGGAAACACCATATATTTT

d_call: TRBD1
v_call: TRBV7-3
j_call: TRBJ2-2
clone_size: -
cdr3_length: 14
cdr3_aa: CASSSTGETGELFF
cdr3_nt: TGTGCCAGCAGCTCGACAGGGGAAACCGGGGAGCTGTTTTTT

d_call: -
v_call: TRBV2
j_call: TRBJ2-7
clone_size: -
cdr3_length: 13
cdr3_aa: CASRQTLGSVQYF
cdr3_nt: TGTGCCAGCAGGCAGACTCTAGGAAGTGTGCAGTACTTC

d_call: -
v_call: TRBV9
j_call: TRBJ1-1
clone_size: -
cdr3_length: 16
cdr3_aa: CASSHPRGASNTEAFF
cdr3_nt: TGTGCCAGCAGCCATCCTCGGGGGGCCTCGAACACTGAAGCTTTCTTT

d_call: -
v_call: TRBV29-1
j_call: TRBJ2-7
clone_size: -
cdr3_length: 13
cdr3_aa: CSGGGQEAYEQYF
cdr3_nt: TGCAGCGGGGGAGGACAGGAGGCCTACGAGCAGTACTTC

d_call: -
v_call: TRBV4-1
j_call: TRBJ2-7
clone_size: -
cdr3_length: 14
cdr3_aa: CASSQVYSSYEQYF
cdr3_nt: TGCGCCAGCAGCCAAGTTTACAGCTCCTACGAGCAGTACTTC

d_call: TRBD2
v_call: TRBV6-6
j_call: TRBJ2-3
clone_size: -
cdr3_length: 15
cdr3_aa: CASSSGGRAGDTQYF
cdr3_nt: TGTGCCAGCAGTTCGGGCGGGAGGGCCGGAGATACGCAGTATTTT

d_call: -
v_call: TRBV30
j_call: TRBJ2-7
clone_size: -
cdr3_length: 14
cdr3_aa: CAWRGSLVPYEQYF
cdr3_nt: TGTGCCTGGAGGGGCTCACTAGTTCCCTACGAGCAGTACTTC

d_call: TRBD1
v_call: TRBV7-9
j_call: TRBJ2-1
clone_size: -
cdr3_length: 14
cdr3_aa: CASSSRTGHDEQFF
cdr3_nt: TGTGCCAGCAGCTCACGGACAGGGCACGATGAGCAGTTCTTC

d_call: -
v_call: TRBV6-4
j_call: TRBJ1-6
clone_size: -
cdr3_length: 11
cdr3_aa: CAPTTDSPLHF
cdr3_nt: TGTGCCCCCACTACGGATTCACCCCTCCACTTT

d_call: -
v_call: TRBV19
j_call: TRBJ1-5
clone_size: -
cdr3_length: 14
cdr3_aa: CASSSIGGLGTQHF
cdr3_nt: TGTGCCAGTAGTTCCATCGGGGGGCTCGGGACCCAGCATTTT

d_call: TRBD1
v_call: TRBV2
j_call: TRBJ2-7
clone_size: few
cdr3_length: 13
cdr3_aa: CASRGTGSYEQYF
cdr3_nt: TGTGCCAGCAGGGGGACAGGATCCTACGAGCAGTACTTC

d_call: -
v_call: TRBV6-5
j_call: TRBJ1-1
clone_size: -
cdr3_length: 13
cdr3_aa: CASSYSQATEAFF
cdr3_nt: TGTGCCAGCAGTTACTCGCAAGCTACTGAAGCTTTCTTT

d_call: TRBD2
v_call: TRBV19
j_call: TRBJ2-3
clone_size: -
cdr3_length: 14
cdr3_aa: CASRVAGRTDTQYF
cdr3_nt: TGTGCCAGTAGGGTAGCGGGACGCACAGATACGCAGTATTTT

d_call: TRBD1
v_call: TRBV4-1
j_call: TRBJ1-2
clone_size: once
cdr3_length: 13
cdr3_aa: CASSQEQGGGYTF
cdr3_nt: TGCGCCAGCAGCCAAGAACAGGGGGGCGGCTACACCTTC

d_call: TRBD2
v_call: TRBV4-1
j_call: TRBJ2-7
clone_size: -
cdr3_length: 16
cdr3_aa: CASSQQTGLARYEQYF
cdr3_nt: TGCGCCAGCAGCCAACAGACAGGACTAGCGAGATACGAGCAGTACTTC

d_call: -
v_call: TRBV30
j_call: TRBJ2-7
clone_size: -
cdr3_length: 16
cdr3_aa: CAWSVKGQGKILTQYF
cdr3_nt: TGTGCCTGGAGTGTAAAGGGGCAGGGTAAGATCCTCACACAGTACTTC

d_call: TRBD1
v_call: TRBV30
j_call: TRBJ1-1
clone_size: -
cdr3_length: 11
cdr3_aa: CAWRTGTEAFF
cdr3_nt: TGTGCCTGGAGGACAGGGACTGAAGCTTTCTTT

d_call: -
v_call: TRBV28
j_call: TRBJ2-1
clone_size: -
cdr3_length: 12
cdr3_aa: CASSSLYNEQFF
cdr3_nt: TGTGCCAGCAGTTCCCTTTACAATGAGCAGTTCTTC

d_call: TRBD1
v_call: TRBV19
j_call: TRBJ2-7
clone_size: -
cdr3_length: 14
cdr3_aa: CASSYETGAYEQYF
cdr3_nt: TGTGCCAGTAGTTATGAGACAGGGGCCTACGAGCAGTACTTC

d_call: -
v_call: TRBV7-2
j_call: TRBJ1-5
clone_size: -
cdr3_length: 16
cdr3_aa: CASSLNPPPRDQPQHF
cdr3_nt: TGTGCCAGCAGCTTAAATCCCCCCCCCAGGGATCAGCCCCAGCATTTT

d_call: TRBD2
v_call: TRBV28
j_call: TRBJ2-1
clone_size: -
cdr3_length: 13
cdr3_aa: CASRTSGSNEQFF
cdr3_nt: TGTGCCAGCAGGACTAGCGGGAGCAATGAGCAGTTCTTC

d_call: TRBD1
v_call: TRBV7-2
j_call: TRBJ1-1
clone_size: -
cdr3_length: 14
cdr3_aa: CASSLAGGGTEAFF
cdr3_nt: TGTGCCAGCAGCTTAGCAGGGGGCGGCACTGAAGCTTTCTTT

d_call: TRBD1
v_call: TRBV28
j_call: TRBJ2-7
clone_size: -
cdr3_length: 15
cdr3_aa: CASSLSRAGGGEQYF
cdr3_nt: TGTGCCAGCAGTTTATCCCGGGCAGGGGGCGGCGAGCAGTACTTC

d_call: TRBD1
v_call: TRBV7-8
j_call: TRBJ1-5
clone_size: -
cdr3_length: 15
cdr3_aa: CASSPSTGLNQPQHF
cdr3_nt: TGTGCCAGCAGCCCGTCGACAGGGTTGAATCAGCCCCAGCATTTT

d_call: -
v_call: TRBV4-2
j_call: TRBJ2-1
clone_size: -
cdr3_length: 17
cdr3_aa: CASSLRGFGGTYNEQFF
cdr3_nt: TGTGCCAGCAGCCTCCGGGGGTTCGGAGGTACCTACAATGAGCAGTTCTTC

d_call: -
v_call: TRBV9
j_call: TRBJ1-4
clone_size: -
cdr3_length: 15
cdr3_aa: CASSVGRTGDEKLFF
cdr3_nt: TGTGCCAGCAGCGTAGGCAGGACTGGTGATGAAAAACTGTTTTTT